This entry features one T cell receptor (beta chain) sequence. The CDR3 consists of 15 residues. V was clipped by 6 bases and J by 0 bases; unmatched bases: 5. In germline, CDR1 is MDHEN, CDR2 SYDVKM. This entry belongs to a study of blood T cell repertoires in COVID-19. In the original analysis: Estimated nucleated cell counts came from reference gene primer amplification. Using immunoSEQ multiplex PCR, the repertoire was profiled, and TCRdb retains in-frame clones only, with some absent. The V and J calls and clone size are taken from that table; D and trimming were inferred from the DNA. Altogether 30,000 to 45,000 clones are present, roughly 88% being singletons, with the ten largest covering about 31%.

Sequencing was done on a sample of peripheral blood. V is TRBV28 and J is TRBJ2-1, with 7 positions matching TRBD2. The source is a man in his 70s with active COVID-19. The CDR3 region is CASSQAGSSYNEQFF. The CDR3 bases are TGTGCCAGCAGCCAAGCGGGGAGCTCCTACAATGAGCAGTTCTTC.